This passage covers 21 T cell receptor beta chains from one sample sequenced in a study of identical twins (dated by TCRdb to 2016 to 2017). Library preparation was by 5' RACE. Sequencing took place on an Illumina HiSeq 2000. TCRdb trimmed public reads at Q25 via fastp, called clones via MiXCR and kept in-frame beta chains. Each CDR3 protein gets just one entry, which takes the most common genes and DNA from the rows behind it. This sample holds just over 500,000 distinct CDR3 sequences; less than 25% were observed only once. The ten biggest clones cover about 0.99% of the sample. The data also belong to a second study, concerning T cells expressing NK-cell markers.

The sequenced sample consisted of CD4+ T cells sorted from blood. These TCRs come from a woman between 18 and 29 years old in good health.

This clonotype was counted ten times or more. This rearrangement joins TRBV20-1 to TRBJ2-1; 7 bases are a match to TRBD1. This CDR3 is 13 amino acids long. The J segment lost 5 bases and the V segment lost 4 bases, leaving 5 bases of the junction unmatched. Germline lookup yields CDR1 DFQATT and CDR2 SNEGSKA (reference sequence). CDR3 amino acids: CSAISGGNNEQFF. CDR3 sequence (DNA): TGCAGTGCTATTTCAGGGGGAAACAATGAGCAGTTCTTC.

This clonotype turned up a few times. The V call is TRBV5-1, the J call TRBJ2-2; D is uncertain. Trimming left V 0 bases short and J 4 bases short, with 4 bases between. CDR3 length equals 13 residues. Germline CDR1 reads SGHRS; CDR2 reads YFSETQ. This chain's CDR3 is CASSLVITGELFF. DNA for the CDR3: TGCGCCAGCAGCTTGGTGATCACCGGGGAGCTGTTTTTT.

Only a few counts were recorded for this clonotype. V and J are TRBV3-1 and TRBJ1-6, with D uncertain. Germline CDR1 and CDR2: LGHDT and YNNKEL (reference sequence). The CDR3 extends over 15 amino acids. V was clipped by 0 bases and J by 8 bases, with 11 bases between them. The CDR3 sequence is CASSQDFRPDSPLHF. The CDR3 nucleotides are TGTGCCAGCAGCCAAGACTTCAGGCCAGATTCACCCCTCCACTTT. Full variable domain (outside the CDR3, taken from reference TRBV3-1 and TRBJ1-6): DTAVSQTPKYLVTQMGNDKSIKCEQNLGHDTMYWYKQDSKKFLKIMFSYNNKELIINETVPNRFSPKSPDKAHLNLHINSLELGDSAVYFCASSQDFRPDSPLHFGNGTRLTVT.

The J gene is TRBJ1-2, the V gene TRBV6-1, with no clear D. Germline CDR1 MNHNS, CDR2 SASEGT. V was clipped by 4 bases and J by 6 bases, with 15 bases between them. CDR3 size: 14 residues. The chain's CDR3 is CASSAPQPHHGYTF. For the CDR3, the DNA is TGTGCCAGCAGTGCCCCCCAACCACATCATGGCTACACCTTC.

This clonotype was seen ten or more times. The gene calls are TRBV12-3 or TRBV12-4 and TRBJ1-5; 7 bases are a match to TRBD1. The CDR3 sequence is 15 residues long. Losses at the gene ends were 6 bases for V and 1 base for J; bases not matched to a gene: 6. The CDR3, as DNA: TGTGCCAGCAGGGTACAGGGGTTCAGCAATCAGCCCCAGCATTTT. Translation: CASRVQGFSNQPQHF.

This clonotype turned up a few times. The chain has TRBV20-1 and TRBJ2-7; 8 nucleotides match TRBD1. The germline V gene has CDR1 DFQATT and CDR2 SNEGSKA (reference sequence). The CDR3 has 14 residues. Losses at the gene ends were 3 bases for V and 1 base for J; bases not matched to a gene: 5. The CDR3 here is CSASTDRESYEQYF. The CDR3 nucleotides are TGCAGTGCTAGTACGGACAGGGAGTCCTACGAGCAGTACTTC.

This rearrangement joins TRBV19 to TRBJ2-7; possibly TRBD2 for D (7 bases). Germline loops: CDR1 LNHDA, CDR2 SQIVND (reference sequence). Trimming cost V 1 base and J 2 bases, with 12 bases left between them. This CDR3 comprises 15 residues. The CDR3 DNA is TGTGCCAGTAGTATAGTATCGGGGGGCCCCTACGAGCAGTACTTC. It yields the protein CASSIVSGGPYEQYF.

This chain joins TRBV20-1 and TRBJ1-2; possibly TRBD1 for D (6 bases). In germline, CDR1 is DFQATT, CDR2 SNEGSKA (reference sequence). The V end lost 3 bases, the J end lost 8 bases, and 13 bases lay between the germline ends. The CDR3 runs to 12 residues. CDR3 residues: CSASPQGWGYTF. As DNA, the CDR3 is TGCAGTGCTAGCCCACAGGGATGGGGCTACACCTTC.

The chain has TRBV12-5 and TRBJ2-1; D is unresolved. The CDR3 is 15 amino acids. V was clipped by 6 bases and J by 4 bases, with 16 bases between them. Germline assignment: CDR1 LGHNT and CDR2 FRNRAP. The CDR3 DNA reads as TGTGCTAGTGGCCAACTGGCCCCCGAATACAATGAGCAGTTCTTC. Its protein is CASGQLAPEYNEQFF.

The chain links TRBV2 to TRBJ2-7; D not certain. The germline gives CDR1 SNHLY, CDR2 FYNNEI. The CDR3 covers 13 residues. Deletions cut 8 bases from V and 0 bases from J, with 11 bases between. This CDR3 reads CASGMVSSYEQYF. CDR3 nucleotides: TGTGCCAGCGGTATGGTCAGCTCCTACGAGCAGTACTTC. Variable domain in full (rest from reference TRBV2 and TRBJ2-7): EPEVTQTPSHQVTQMGQEVILRCVPISNHLYFYWYRQILGQKVEFLVSFYNNEISEKSEIFDDQFSVERPDGSNFTLKIRSTKLEDSAMYFCASGMVSSYEQYFGPGTRLTVT.

A few counts support this clonotype. V is TRBV12-3 or TRBV12-4 and J is TRBJ1-2, with D possibly TRBD1 on 5 matching bases. This CDR3 is built from 13 residues. V gave up 3 bases and J gave up 4 bases, with 9 bases separating them. The CDR3 sequence: CASSFRGGYGYTF. CDR3 in DNA: TGTGCCAGCAGTTTTCGCGGGGGCTATGGCTACACCTTC.

This clonotype was counted many times. The chain links TRBV15 to TRBJ2-7, with 8 positions matching TRBD1. CDR3 length: 14 residues. The germline V gene has CDR1 LNHNV and CDR2 YYDKDF (reference sequence). Germline trimming cut 5 bases from V and 3 bases from J; bases unmatched to any gene: 6. CDR3 coding DNA: TGTGCCACCAGCGTAAACACAGGGGGCTACGAGCAGTACTTC. Its protein product is CATSVNTGGYEQYF. The variable domain in full, with the rest retrieved from reference TRBV15 and TRBJ2-7, is DAMVIQNPRYQVTQFGKPVTLSCSQTLNHNVMYWYQQKSSQAPKLLFHYYDKDFNNEADTPDNFQSRRPNTSFCFLDIRSPGLGDTAMYLCATSVNTGGYEQYFGPGTRLTVT.

This clonotype showed up many times. The V call is TRBV5-5, the J call TRBJ1-2; 9 nucleotides align to TRBD1. CDR3 length: 16 amino acids. Per the germline V gene, CDR1 is SGHKS and CDR2 is YYEKEE (reference sequence). With 3 bases clipped from V and 8 bases from J, the junction kept 14 bases outside the gene matches. The CDR3 reads CASSYYGQGRPAGYTF. The CDR3 bases are TGTGCCAGCAGCTACTACGGACAGGGGAGGCCTGCAGGCTACACCTTC.

V usage is TRBV9 and J usage is TRBJ2-7; TRBD1 is a possible D gene (5 bases). The germline CDR1 and CDR2 sequences are SGDLS and YYNGEE. The CDR3 length is 14 residues. V was shortened by 4 bases and J by 0 bases, with 11 bases between the two germline ends. DNA for the CDR3: TGTGCCAGCAGCCCGCAGGGTTTCTCCTACGAGCAGTACTTC. Protein sequence: CASSPQGFSYEQYF.

This clonotype was picked up a small number of times. The chain combines TRBV6-5 with TRBJ2-2, with 8 bases fitting TRBD1. J was trimmed by 7 bases and V by 4 bases; bases with no gene match: 11. The CDR3 is 16 amino acids. The germline CDR1 and CDR2 sequences are MNHEY and SVGAGI. The CDR3 protein is CASSFPISGGIGELFF. The CDR3 nucleotides are TGTGCCAGCAGTTTTCCGATATCAGGGGGCATCGGGGAGCTGTTTTTT.

The chain uses TRBV24-1 and TRBJ2-1; 7 bases are a match to TRBD2. Germline V gene data show CDR1 as KGHDR and CDR2 as SFDVKD. The CDR3 consists of 13 residues. J was trimmed by 13 bases and V by 6 bases; bases with no gene match: 11. CDR3: CATSSGEGLSQFF. As DNA, the CDR3 is TGTGCCACCAGTAGTGGGGAGGGCCTCTCTCAGTTCTTC.

This clonotype was recorded at least ten times. V and J are TRBV7-6 and TRBJ2-5; D call uncertain. The CDR3 loop spans 12 amino acids. V lost 4 bases, J lost 2 bases, and 5 bases lay in between. Germline assignment: CDR1 SGHVS and CDR2 FNYEAQ. Here the CDR3 reads CASSYLQETQYF. DNA of the CDR3: TGTGCCAGCAGCTACCTTCAAGAGACCCAGTACTTC. The full variable domain, completed using reference TRBV7-6 and TRBJ2-5, is GAGVSQSPRYKVTKRGQDVALRCDPISGHVSLYWYRQALGQGPEFLTYFNYEAQQDKSGLPNDRFSAERPEGSISTLTIQRTEQRDSAMYRCASSYLQETQYFGPGTRLLVL.

This clonotype was recorded many times. The chain links TRBV12-3 or TRBV12-4 to TRBJ1-5, with 7 bases fitting TRBD1. The CDR3 runs 12 residues. Trimming cost V 6 bases and J 7 bases; bases outside gene matches: 3. This CDR3 reads CASRTGDQPQHF. Here the CDR3 DNA reads TGTGCCAGCAGAACAGGGGACCAGCCCCAGCATTTT.

This clonotype occurred a few times. The J gene is TRBJ2-5, the V gene TRBV12-3 or TRBV12-4; D is unresolved. The germline V and J ends were trimmed by 6 bases and 2 bases, with 13 bases remaining between them. This CDR3 comprises 14 residues. This CDR3 reads CASSLGPAQETQYF. Here the CDR3 DNA reads TGTGCCAGCAGCCTGGGCCCAGCGCAAGAGACCCAGTACTTC.

This clonotype has more than one count but fewer than ten. The chain uses TRBV29-1 and TRBJ2-1; maybe TRBD1 (6 bases). The V gene's germline CDR1 is SQVTM and CDR2 ANQGSEA. V lost 1 base, J lost 6 bases, and 10 bases lay in between. The CDR3 has 13 residues. CDR3 DNA sequence: TGCAGCGTTGAAGTGGGGACATTCAATGAGCAGTTCTTC. Its translation is CSVEVGTFNEQFF.

V is TRBV12-3 or TRBV12-4 and J is TRBJ2-3; 7 bases are a match to TRBD1. Trimming took 0 bases from V and 6 from J; bases not matched to a gene: 12. The CDR3 covers 17 residues. The CDR3 spells CASSLALTATGTDTQYF. The CDR3 bases are TGTGCCAGCAGTTTAGCGCTTACTGCGACAGGGACGGATACGCAGTATTTT.